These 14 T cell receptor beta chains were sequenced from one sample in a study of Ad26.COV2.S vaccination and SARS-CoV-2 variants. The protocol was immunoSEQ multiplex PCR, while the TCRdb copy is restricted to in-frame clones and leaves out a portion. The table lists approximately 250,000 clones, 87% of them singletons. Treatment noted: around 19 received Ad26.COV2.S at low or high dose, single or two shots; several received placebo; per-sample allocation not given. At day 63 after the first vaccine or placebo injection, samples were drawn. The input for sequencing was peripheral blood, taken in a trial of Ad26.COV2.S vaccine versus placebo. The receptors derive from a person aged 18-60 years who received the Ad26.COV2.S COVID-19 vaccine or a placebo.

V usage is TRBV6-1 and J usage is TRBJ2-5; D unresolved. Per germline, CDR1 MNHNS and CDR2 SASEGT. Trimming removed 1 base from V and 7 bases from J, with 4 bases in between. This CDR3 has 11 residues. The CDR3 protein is CASSEVGTQYF. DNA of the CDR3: TGTGCCAGCAGTGAAGTCGGGACCCAGTACTTC.

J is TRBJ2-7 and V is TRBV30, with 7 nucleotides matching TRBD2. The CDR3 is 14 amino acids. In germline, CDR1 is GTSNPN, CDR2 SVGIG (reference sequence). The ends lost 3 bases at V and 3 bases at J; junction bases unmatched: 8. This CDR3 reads CAWRQAGSLYEQYF. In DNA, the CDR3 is TGTGCCTGGAGGCAAGCGGGGTCCCTCTACGAGCAGTACTTC.

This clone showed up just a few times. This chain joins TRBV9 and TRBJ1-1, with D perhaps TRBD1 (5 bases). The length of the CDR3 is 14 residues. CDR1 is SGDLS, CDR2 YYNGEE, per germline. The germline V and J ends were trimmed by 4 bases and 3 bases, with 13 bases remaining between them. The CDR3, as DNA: TGTGCCAGCAGCCCTCGGGGCAGGGACACTGAAGCTTTCTTT. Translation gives CASSPRGRDTEAFF. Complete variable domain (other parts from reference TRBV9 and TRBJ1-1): DSGVTQTPKHLITATGQRVTLRCSPRSGDLSVYWYQQSLDQGLQFLIQYYNGEERAKGNILERFSAQQFPDLHSELNLSSLELGDSALYFCASSPRGRDTEAFFGQGTRLTVV.

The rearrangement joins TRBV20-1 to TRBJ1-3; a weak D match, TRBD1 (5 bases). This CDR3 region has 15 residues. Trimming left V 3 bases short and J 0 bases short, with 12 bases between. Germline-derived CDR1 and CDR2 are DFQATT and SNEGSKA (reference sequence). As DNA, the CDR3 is TGCAGTGCTAGTCGAGACAGATACTCTGGAAACACCATATATTTT. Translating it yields CSASRDRYSGNTIYF.

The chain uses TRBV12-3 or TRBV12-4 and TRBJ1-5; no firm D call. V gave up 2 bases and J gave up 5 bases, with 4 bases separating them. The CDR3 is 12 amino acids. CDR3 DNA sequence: TGTGCCAGCAGTTTAATGGATCAGCCCCAGCATTTT. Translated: CASSLMDQPQHF.

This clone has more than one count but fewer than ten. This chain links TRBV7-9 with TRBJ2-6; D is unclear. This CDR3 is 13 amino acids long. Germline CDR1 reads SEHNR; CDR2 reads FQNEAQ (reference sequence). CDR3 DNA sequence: TGTGCTCATCAAGTCTCTGGGGCCAACGTCCTGACTTTC. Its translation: CAHQVSGANVLTF.

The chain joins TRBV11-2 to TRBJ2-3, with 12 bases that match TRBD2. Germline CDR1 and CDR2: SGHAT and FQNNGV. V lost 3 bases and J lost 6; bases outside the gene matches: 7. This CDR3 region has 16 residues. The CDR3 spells CASSFTSGRSGDTQYF. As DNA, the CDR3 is TGTGCCAGCAGCTTTACTAGCGGGAGGTCGGGGGATACGCAGTATTTT.

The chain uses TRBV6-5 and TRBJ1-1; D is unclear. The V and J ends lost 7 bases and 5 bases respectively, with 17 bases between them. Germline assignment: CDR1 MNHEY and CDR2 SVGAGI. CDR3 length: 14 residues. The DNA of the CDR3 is TGTGCCAGCACTCAGGCCCGGACGGGTACTGAAGCTTTCTTT. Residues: CASTQARTGTEAFF.

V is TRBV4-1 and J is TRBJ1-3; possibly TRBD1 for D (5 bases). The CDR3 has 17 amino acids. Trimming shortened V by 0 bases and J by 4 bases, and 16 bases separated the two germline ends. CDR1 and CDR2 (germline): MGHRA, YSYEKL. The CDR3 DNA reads TGCGCCAGCAGCCAAGAGGTGACAGCCCTAAGGGGAAACACCATATATTTT. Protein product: CASSQEVTALRGNTIYF.

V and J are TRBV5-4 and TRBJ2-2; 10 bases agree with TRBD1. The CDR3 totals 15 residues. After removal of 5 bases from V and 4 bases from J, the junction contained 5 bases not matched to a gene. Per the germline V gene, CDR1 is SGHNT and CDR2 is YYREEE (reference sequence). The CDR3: CASRTDRGRTGELFF. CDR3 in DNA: TGTGCCAGCAGGACCGACAGGGGGCGCACCGGGGAGCTGTTTTTT.

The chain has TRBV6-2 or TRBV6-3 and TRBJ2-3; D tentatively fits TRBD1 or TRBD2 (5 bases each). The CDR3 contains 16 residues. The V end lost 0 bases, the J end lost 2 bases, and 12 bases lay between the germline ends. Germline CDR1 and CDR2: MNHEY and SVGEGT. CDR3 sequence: CASSYSRVGDTDTQYF. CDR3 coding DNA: TGTGCCAGCAGTTACTCGCGTGTGGGGGACACAGATACGCAGTATTTT.

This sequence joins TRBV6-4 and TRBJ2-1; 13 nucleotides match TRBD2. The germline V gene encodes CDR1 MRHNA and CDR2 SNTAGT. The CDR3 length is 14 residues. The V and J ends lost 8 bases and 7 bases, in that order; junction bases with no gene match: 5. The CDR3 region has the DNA TGTGCCAGCTGCCGACTAGCGGGGGGTAATGAGCAGTTCTTC. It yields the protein CASCRLAGGNEQFF.

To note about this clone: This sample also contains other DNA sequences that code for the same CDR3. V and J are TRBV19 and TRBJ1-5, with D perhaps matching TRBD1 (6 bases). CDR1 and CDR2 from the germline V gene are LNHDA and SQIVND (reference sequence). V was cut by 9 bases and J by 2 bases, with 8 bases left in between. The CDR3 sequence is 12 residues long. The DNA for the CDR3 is TGTGCCAGCAACAGGGGCAATCAGCCCCAGCATTTT. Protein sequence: CASNRGNQPQHF.

CDR3 protein: CASSQVSSGSNEQFF. The CDR3 DNA reads as TGCGCCAGCAGCCAAGTCTCTAGCGGGAGTAATGAGCAGTTCTTC. The chain couples TRBV4-3 to TRBJ2-1; TRBD2 aligns across 10 bases. Looked up from germline, CDR1 is LGHNA and CDR2 is YSLEER. The V and J ends lost 1 base and 7 bases, in that order; junction bases with no gene match: 4. This CDR3 has 15 amino acids.